This T cell receptor (beta chain) was identified in a study of cytomegalovirus exposure and HLA in healthy donors. Study at large: The roughly 100 million unique TCR beta sequences, from approximately 170 million T cells, were found by an earlier analysis. Overall study results and limits: Researchers reported in a later analysis that a missense DCLRE1C variant was tied to TCR beta V- and J-gene trimming. An analysis that was carried out later associated 17,000 or so TCR beta sequences with HLA alleles at 0.05 false discovery rate.

With respect to this clone: The antigen is unknown.

The CDR3 totals 13 residues. Germline V lookup: CDR1 WSHSY, CDR2 SAAADI. V lost 3 bases and J lost 5, with 7 bases in between. A multiplex PCR was run with 60 Vbeta primers and 13 Jbeta primers. Per the study methods: Counted up in a later analysis, unique TCR beta chains came to about 80 million, with around 11 million shared. Produced via immunoSEQ multiplex PCR; TCRdb's table is partial and in-frame only. Clone size and V and J calls were adopted from that table, with D and trimming inferred from the DNA. The sample data list some 76,000 clones. The chain combines TRBV10-2 with TRBJ2-2; D call uncertain. The clonotype was recovered from a female donor in good health and CMV-seropositive. The sample was PBMCs. CDR3 sequence (DNA): TGCGCCAGCAGTGAAGTCGGGACCGGGGAGCTGTTTTTT. Its translation is CASSEVGTGELFF.